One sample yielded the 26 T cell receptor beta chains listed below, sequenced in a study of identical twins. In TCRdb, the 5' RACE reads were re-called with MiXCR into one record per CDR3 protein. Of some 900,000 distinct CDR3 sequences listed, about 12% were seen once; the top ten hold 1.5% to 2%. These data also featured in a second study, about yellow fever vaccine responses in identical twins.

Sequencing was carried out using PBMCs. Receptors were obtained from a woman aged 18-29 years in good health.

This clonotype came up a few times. As DNA, the CDR3 is TGCAGTGCTGCGCGGGAGGGCCCAGATACGCAGTATTTT. Translated: CSAAREGPDTQYF. The V and J genes are TRBV20-1 and TRBJ2-3; 9 bases line up with TRBD2. The length of the CDR3 is 13 residues. The V gene's germline CDR1 is DFQATT and CDR2 SNEGSKA (reference sequence). The V and J ends lost 5 bases and 4 bases, in that order; junction bases with no gene match: 4.

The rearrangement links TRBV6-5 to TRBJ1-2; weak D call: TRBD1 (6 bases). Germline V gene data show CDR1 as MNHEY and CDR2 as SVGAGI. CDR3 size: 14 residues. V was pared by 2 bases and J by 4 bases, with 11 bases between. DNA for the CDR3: TGTGCCAGCAGTTACCGGGGGCTTTTCTATGGCTACACCTTC. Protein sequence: CASSYRGLFYGYTF.

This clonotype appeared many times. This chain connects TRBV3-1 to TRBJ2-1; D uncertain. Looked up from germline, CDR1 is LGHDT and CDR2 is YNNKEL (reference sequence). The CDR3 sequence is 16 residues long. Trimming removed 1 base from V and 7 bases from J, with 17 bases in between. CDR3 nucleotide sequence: TGTGCCAGCAGCCAAGGTTTTCCCGTTTTAAGGAATGAGCAGTTCTTC. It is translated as CASSQGFPVLRNEQFF.

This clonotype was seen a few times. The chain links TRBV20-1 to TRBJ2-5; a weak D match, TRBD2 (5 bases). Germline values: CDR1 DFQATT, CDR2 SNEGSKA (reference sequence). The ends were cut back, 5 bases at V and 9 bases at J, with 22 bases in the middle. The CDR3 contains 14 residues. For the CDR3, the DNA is TGCAGTGCTCCACTGGAGGCGCCCAAGAGACCCCAGTACTTC. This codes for CSAPLEAPKRPQYF.

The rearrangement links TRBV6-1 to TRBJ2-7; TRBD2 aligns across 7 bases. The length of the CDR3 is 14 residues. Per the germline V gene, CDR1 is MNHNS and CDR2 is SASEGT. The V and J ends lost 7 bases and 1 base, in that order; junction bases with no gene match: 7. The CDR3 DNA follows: TGTGCCAGCAAACCGGGCGGGAGTTCCTACGAGCAGTACTTC. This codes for CASKPGGSSYEQYF.

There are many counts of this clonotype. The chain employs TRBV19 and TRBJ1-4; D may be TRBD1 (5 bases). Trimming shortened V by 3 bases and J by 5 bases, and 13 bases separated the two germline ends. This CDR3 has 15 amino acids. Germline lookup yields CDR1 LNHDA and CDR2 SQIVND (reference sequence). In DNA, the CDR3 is TGTGCCAGTAGTATCATGACAGCCAACAATGAAAAACTGTTTTTT. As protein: CASSIMTANNEKLFF. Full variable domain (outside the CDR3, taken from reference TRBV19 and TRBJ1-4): DGGITQSPKYLFRKEGQNVTLSCEQNLNHDAMYWYRQDPGQGLRLIYYSQIVNDFQKGDIAEGYSVSREKKESFPLTVTSAQKNPTAFYLCASSIMTANNEKLFFGSGTQLSVL.

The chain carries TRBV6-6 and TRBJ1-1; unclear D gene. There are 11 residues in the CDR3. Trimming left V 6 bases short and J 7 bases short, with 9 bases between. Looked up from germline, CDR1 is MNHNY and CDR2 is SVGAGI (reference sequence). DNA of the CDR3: TGTGCCAGCAGGAACAGTAATGAAGCTTTCTTT. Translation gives CASRNSNEAFF.

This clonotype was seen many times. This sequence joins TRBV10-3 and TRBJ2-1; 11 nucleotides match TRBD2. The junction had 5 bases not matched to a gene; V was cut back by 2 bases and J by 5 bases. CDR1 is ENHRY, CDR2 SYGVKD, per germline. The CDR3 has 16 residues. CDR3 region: CAISEVPSGGNNEQFF. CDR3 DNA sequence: TGTGCCATCAGTGAGGTACCTAGCGGGGGGAACAATGAGCAGTTCTTC.

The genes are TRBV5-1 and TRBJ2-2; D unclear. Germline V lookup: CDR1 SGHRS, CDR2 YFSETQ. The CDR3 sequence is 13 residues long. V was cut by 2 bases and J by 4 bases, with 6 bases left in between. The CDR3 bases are TGCGCCAGCAGCTTTGACCCCACCGGGGAGCTGTTTTTT. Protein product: CASSFDPTGELFF.

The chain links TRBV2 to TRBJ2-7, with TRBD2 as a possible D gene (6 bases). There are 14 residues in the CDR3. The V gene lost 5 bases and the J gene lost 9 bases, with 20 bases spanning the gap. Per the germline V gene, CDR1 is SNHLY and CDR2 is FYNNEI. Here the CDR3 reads CASSYPGTLVGQYF. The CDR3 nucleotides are TGTGCCAGCAGTTACCCCGGGACTCTAGTCGGGCAGTACTTC.

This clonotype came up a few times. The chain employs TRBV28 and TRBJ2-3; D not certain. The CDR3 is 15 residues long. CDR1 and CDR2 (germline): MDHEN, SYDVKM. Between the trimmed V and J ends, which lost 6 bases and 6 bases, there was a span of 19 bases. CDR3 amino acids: CASRLAGRSQDTQYF. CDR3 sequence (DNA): TGTGCCAGCAGGTTGGCAGGCAGAAGCCAGGATACGCAGTATTTT.

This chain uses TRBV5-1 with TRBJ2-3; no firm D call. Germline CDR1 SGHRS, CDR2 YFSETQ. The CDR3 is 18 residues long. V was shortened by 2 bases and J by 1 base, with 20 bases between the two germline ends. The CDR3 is CASSLDPRPSAGTDTQYF. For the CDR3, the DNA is TGCGCCAGCAGCTTAGACCCACGACCCAGCGCTGGCACAGATACGCAGTATTTT.

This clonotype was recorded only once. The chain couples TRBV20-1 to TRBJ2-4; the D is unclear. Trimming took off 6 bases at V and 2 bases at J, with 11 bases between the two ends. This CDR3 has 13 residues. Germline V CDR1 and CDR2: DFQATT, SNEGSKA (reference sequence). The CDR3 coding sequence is TGCAGTGCCTATCATGTATCCAAAAACATTCAGTACTTC. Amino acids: CSAYHVSKNIQYF.

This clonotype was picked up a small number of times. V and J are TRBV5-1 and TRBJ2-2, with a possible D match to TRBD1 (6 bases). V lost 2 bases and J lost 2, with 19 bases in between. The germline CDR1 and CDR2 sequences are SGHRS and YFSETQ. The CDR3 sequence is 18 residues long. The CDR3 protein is CASSFYSGTTRNTGELFF. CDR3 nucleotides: TGCGCCAGCAGCTTCTATTCCGGGACAACCCGAAACACCGGGGAGCTGTTTTTT. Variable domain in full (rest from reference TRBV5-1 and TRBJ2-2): KAGVTQTPRYLIKTRGQQVTLSCSPISGHRSVSWYQQTPGQGLQFLFEYFSETQRNKGNFPGRFSGRQFSNSRSEMNVSTLELGDSALYLCASSFYSGTTRNTGELFFGEGSRLTVL.

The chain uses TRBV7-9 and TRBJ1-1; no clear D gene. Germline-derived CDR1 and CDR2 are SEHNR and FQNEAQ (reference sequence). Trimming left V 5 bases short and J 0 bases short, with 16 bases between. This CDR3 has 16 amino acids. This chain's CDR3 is CASSHTGRFMNTEAFF. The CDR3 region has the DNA TGTGCCAGCAGCCACACCGGGCGATTTATGAACACTGAAGCTTTCTTT.

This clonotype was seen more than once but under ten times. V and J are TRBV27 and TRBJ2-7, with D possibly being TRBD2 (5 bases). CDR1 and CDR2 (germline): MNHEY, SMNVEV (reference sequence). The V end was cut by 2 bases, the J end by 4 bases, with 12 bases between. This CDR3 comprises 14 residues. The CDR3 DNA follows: TGTGCCAGCAGTTTAAGCCGGACTGGATACGAGCAGTACTTC. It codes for CASSLSRTGYEQYF.

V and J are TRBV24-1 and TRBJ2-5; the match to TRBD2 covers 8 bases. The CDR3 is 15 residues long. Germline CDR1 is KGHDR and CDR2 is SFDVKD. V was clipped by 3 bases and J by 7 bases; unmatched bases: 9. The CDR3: CATSDTLAGVRTQYF. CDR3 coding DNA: TGTGCCACCAGTGATACCCTAGCGGGCGTGCGGACCCAGTACTTC.

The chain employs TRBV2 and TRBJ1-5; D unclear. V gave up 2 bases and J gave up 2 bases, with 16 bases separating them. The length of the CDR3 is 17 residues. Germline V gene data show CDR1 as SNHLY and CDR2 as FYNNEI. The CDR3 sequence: CASSELTRDYGNQPQHF. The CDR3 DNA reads TGTGCCAGCAGTGAATTGACGCGGGATTATGGCAATCAGCCCCAGCATTTT.

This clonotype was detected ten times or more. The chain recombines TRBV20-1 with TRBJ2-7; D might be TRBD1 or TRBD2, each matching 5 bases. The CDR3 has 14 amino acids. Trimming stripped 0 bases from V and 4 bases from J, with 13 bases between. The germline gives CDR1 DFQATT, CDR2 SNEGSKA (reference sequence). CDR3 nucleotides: TGCAGTGCTAGAGATCGGGGCAGGGAGTACGAGCAGTACGTC. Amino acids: CSARDRGREYEQYV.

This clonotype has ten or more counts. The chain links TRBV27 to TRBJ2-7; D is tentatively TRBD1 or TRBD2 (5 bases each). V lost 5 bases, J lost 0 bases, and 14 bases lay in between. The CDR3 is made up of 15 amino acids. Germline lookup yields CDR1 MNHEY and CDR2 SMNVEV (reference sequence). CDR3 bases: TGTGCCAGCAGTCCGACAGCGGCTTCCTCCTACGAGCAGTACGTC. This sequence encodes CASSPTAASSYEQYV.

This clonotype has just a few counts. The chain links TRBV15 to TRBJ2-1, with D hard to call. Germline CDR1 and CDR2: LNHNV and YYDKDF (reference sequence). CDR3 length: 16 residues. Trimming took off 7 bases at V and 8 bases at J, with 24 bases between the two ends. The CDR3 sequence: CATNRAEWAPRDEQFF. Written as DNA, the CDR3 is TGTGCCACCAACCGAGCAGAGTGGGCCCCTCGGGATGAGCAGTTCTTC.

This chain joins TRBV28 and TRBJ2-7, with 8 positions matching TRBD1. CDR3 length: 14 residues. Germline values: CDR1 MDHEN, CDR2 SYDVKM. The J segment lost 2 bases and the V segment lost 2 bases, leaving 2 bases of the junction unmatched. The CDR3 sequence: CASSLQGATYEQYF. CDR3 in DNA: TGTGCCAGCAGTTTACAGGGGGCTACCTACGAGCAGTACTTC.

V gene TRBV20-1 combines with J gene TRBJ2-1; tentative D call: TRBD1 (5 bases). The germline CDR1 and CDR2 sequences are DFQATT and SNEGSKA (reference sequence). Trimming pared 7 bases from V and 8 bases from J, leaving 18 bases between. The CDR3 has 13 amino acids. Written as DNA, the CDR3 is TGCAGTGTCCCGGTCAGGGCGCGGTATGAGCAGTTCTTC. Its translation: CSVPVRARYEQFF.

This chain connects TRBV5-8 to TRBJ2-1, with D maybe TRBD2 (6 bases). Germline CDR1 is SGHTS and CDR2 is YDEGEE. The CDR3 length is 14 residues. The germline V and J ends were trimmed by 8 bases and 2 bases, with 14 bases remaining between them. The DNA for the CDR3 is TGTGCCAGGAGCCGGAGGGTCCCCTACAATGAGCAGTTCTTC. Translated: CARSRRVPYNEQFF. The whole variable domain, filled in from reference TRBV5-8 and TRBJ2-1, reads EAGVTQSPTHLIKTRGQQATLRCSPISGHTSVYWYQQALGLGLQFLLWYDEGEERNRGNFPPRFSGRQFPNYSSELNVNALELEDSALYLCARSRRVPYNEQFFGPGTRLTVL.

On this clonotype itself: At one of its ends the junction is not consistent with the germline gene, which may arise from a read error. The CDR3 region is CASSFRGTGSYEKYF. CDR3 sequence (DNA): TGTGCCAGCAGTTTCAGGGGTACGGGCTCCTACGAGAAGTACTTC. This chain connects TRBV12-3 or TRBV12-4 to TRBJ2-7; D is possibly TRBD1 (6 bases). CDR3 length equals 15 residues.

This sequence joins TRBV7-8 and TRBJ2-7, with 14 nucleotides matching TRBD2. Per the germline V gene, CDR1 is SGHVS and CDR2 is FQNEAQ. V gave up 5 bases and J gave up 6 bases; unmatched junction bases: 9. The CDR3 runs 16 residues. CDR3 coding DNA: TGTGCCAGCAGCCTTGGGACTAGCGGGAGTCAGGGCGAGCAGTACTTC. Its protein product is CASSLGTSGSQGEQYF.